This TCR beta chain was observed in a study of identical twins. Study-level results: Cord blood beta clonotypes present at high abundance carried fewer insertions; no such pattern appeared in memory repertoires.

TCRdb independently ran MiXCR on the 5' RACE reads; one entry per CDR3 protein. The table has about 290,000 distinct CDR3 sequences, just under 9.5% seen once. V was pared by 7 bases and J by 14 bases, with 27 bases between. Germline V gene data show CDR1 as SEHNR and CDR2 as FQNEAQ (reference sequence). The CDR3 length is 15 residues. This clonotype was seen a handful of times. Its antigen remains unknown. This sample was shared with a second study, whose subject was yellow fever vaccine responses in identical twins.

V usage is TRBV7-9 and J usage is TRBJ2-1; possibly TRBD1 or TRBD2 for D (5 bases each). This TCR derives from a woman between 18 and 30 years old in good health. The source material was CD8+ T cells sorted from blood. CDR3 nucleotide sequence: TGTGCCAGCAACTTTGGCGGGCAGGCTACCTTGGGGGAGTTCTTC. The encoded protein is CASNFGGQATLGEFF.